The next 22 T cell receptor beta chains were all read from a single sample in a study of T cells in tumors and immune-related adverse events. Generated by immunoSEQ multiplex PCR, the TCRdb table keeps only in-frame clones and is missing some. The sample includes more than 4,000 clones, around 80% of them seen just once. Sequenced material: skin tissue, taken from a patient treated with anti-PD-1 therapy. These receptors were taken from a female donor with metastatic renal cell carcinoma.

The V gene is TRBV30, the J gene TRBJ2-1; D unresolved. The CDR3 runs 17 residues. CDR1 is GTSNPN, CDR2 SVGIG, per germline (reference sequence). The V and J ends lost 0 bases and 2 bases respectively, with 17 bases between them. The CDR3 is CAWSVSVKADTYNEQFF. The CDR3, as DNA: TGTGCCTGGAGTGTATCGGTCAAGGCGGATACCTACAATGAGCAGTTCTTC.

This clone has a single count. The chain has TRBV30 and TRBJ2-3; D is undetermined. The CDR3 length is 12 residues. Trimming removed 0 bases from V and 6 bases from J, with 7 bases in between. Per germline, CDR1 GTSNPN and CDR2 SVGIG (reference sequence). CDR3 region: CAWSVRFDTQYF. The CDR3 bases are TGTGCCTGGAGTGTGAGGTTCGATACGCAGTATTTT.

The V call is TRBV29-1, the J call TRBJ2-7; D uncertain. Germline V CDR1 and CDR2: SQVTM, ANQGSEA. Trimming cost V 3 bases and J 0 bases, with 9 bases left between them. The length of the CDR3 is 13 residues. CDR3 DNA: TGCAGCGTTGAGTTACCGAGCTCCTACGAGCAGTACTTC. It translates to CSVELPSSYEQYF.

CDR3 region: CAISEGARTFF. The CDR3 coding sequence is TGTGCCATCAGTGAAGGGGCTCGAACGTTCTTC. The chain has TRBV10-3 and TRBJ2-1, with D perhaps matching TRBD1 (5 bases). Germline CDR1 ENHRY, CDR2 SYGVKD. The V gene lost 3 bases and the J gene lost 15 bases, with 12 bases spanning the gap. The CDR3 loop spans 11 amino acids.

The chain is built from TRBV11-2 and TRBJ2-3; D may be TRBD2 (6 bases). V lost 0 bases and J 2 bases, leaving 6 bases between the germline ends. Germline assignment: CDR1 SGHAT and CDR2 FQNNGV. The CDR3 loop spans 14 amino acids. This chain's CDR3 is CASSLELATDTQYF. Here the CDR3 DNA reads TGTGCCAGCAGCTTAGAACTAGCCACAGATACGCAGTATTTT.

The rearrangement links TRBV29-1 to TRBJ1-4, with D uncertain. Trimming stripped 4 bases from V and 4 bases from J, with 10 bases between. This CDR3 region has 13 residues. The germline gives CDR1 SQVTM, CDR2 ANQGSEA. The CDR3 loop is CSVGYQVNEKLFF. The CDR3 bases are TGCAGCGTTGGCTACCAGGTTAATGAAAAACTGTTTTTT.

The V call is TRBV6-1, the J call TRBJ1-1; tentatively, D is TRBD1 (6 bases). The germline V gene has CDR1 MNHNS and CDR2 SASEGT. The V end was cut by 2 bases, the J end by 4 bases, with 11 bases between. The CDR3 is 14 amino acids. CDR3 bases: TGTGCCAGCAGTGAAATGGGGGCACGCACTGAAGCTTTCTTT. Its protein product is CASSEMGARTEAFF.

The chain recombines TRBV13 with TRBJ1-1, with a weak D call TRBD1 (5 bases). CDR3 length: 16 amino acids. V lost 0 bases to trimming and J lost 5 bases, with 16 bases between them. Looked up from germline, CDR1 is PRHDT and CDR2 is FYEKMQ (reference sequence). The CDR3 sequence is CASSLGLGGTGTEAFF. CDR3 sequence (DNA): TGTGCCAGCAGCTTAGGCCTGGGGGGAACGGGGACTGAAGCTTTCTTT.

The V gene is TRBV7-8, the J gene TRBJ2-1; D might be TRBD1 (5 bases). The germline V and J ends were trimmed by 3 bases and 7 bases, with 13 bases remaining between them. This CDR3 has 14 residues. Germline V gene lookup returns CDR1 SGHVS and CDR2 FQNEAQ. This chain's CDR3 is CASSFRRETNEQFF. The CDR3 coding sequence is TGTGCCAGCAGCTTTCGCAGGGAAACGAATGAGCAGTTCTTC. Full variable domain (outside the CDR3, taken from reference TRBV7-8 and TRBJ2-1): GAGVSQSPRYKVAKRGQDVALRCDPISGHVSLFWYQQALGQGPEFLTYFQNEAQLDKSGLPSDRFFAERPEGSVSTLKIQRTQQEDSAVYLCASSFRRETNEQFFGPGTRLTVL.

The V call is TRBV5-1, the J call TRBJ1-2, with a weak D call TRBD1 (5 bases). V was shortened by 4 bases and J by 8 bases, with 18 bases between the two germline ends. The CDR3 spans 14 residues. CDR1 and CDR2 (germline): SGHRS, YFSETQ. CDR3 amino acids: CASSLGEEGLGYTF. The CDR3 nucleotides read TGCGCCAGCAGCCTCGGGGAGGAGGGACTAGGCTACACCTTC.

The J gene is TRBJ2-2, the V gene TRBV9, with TRBD2 identical over 10 bases. The V gene end was trimmed by 0 bases and the J gene end by 8 bases; junction bases not matched to a gene: 7. CDR1 is SGDLS and CDR2 is YYNGEE in the germline V gene. This CDR3 contains 16 residues. The CDR3 coding sequence is TGTGCCAGCAGCGTAGCCAGCCTAGCGGGAGCGGGGGAGCTGTTTTTT. Encoded protein: CASSVASLAGAGELFF.

CDR3 protein: CASSSLYPRPGTEAFF. The CDR3 nucleotides read TGTGCCAGCAGTTCCCTATACCCGCGTCCGGGCACTGAAGCTTTCTTT. The chain is built from TRBV6-5 and TRBJ1-1; D not resolved. The CDR3 extends over 16 amino acids. Trimming removed 4 bases from V and 4 bases from J, with 19 bases in between. Germline-derived CDR1 and CDR2 are MNHEY and SVGAGI.

This chain joins TRBV7-9 and TRBJ2-1; 11 nucleotides line up with TRBD2. Germline CDR1 and CDR2: SEHNR and FQNEAQ (reference sequence). J was trimmed by 2 bases and V by 6 bases; bases with no gene match: 12. The CDR3 sequence is 18 residues long. The chain's CDR3 is CASRALAGDANAYNEQFF. The CDR3 DNA is TGTGCCAGCAGAGCACTAGCGGGAGACGCCAATGCCTACAATGAGCAGTTCTTC.

The V and J genes are TRBV4-1 and TRBJ2-1; 12 bases match TRBD2. The V segment lost 0 bases and the J segment 9 bases; nucleotides outside the gene matches: 9. There are 17 residues in the CDR3. The germline CDR1 and CDR2 sequences are MGHRA and YSYEKL. The CDR3 loop is CASSQDEWTSGIGEQFF. CDR3 nucleotide sequence: TGCGCCAGCAGCCAAGATGAGTGGACTAGCGGGATTGGTGAGCAGTTCTTC.

The J gene is TRBJ2-7, the V gene TRBV11-2; TRBD1 matches 7 bases. V shed 5 bases and J 0 bases; nucleotides not matched to a gene: 7. The CDR3 spans 15 residues. The V gene's germline CDR1 is SGHAT and CDR2 FQNNGV. The CDR3 loop is CASSANRDSSYEQYF. CDR3 DNA: TGTGCCAGCAGCGCGAACCGGGACAGCTCCTACGAGCAGTACTTC.

The chain has TRBV29-1 and TRBJ2-7; D tentatively fits TRBD1 or TRBD2 (6 bases each). The V gene lost 7 bases and the J gene lost 4 bases, with 14 bases spanning the gap. Germline lookup yields CDR1 SQVTM and CDR2 ANQGSEA. The CDR3 consists of 12 residues. CDR3 sequence reads: CSGGVRGYEQYF. The CDR3 DNA follows: TGCAGCGGGGGGGTCAGGGGTTACGAGCAGTACTTC.

The chain recombines TRBV30 with TRBJ2-1, with 7 positions matching TRBD2. The germline gives CDR1 GTSNPN, CDR2 SVGIG (reference sequence). The trim removed 7 bases at V and 3 bases at J, leaving 12 bases unmatched. The CDR3 loop spans 15 amino acids. CDR3 protein: CASRGGRVDYNEQFF. The CDR3 coding sequence is TGTGCCTCACGGGGCGGGAGAGTCGACTACAATGAGCAGTTCTTC. The variable domain in full, with the rest retrieved from reference TRBV30 and TRBJ2-1, is SQTIHQWPATLVQPVGSPLSLECTVEGTSNPNLYWYRQAAGRGLQLLFYSVGIGQISSEVPQNLSASRPQDRQFILSSKKLLLSDSGFYLCASRGGRVDYNEQFFGPGTRLTVL.

The chain uses TRBV19 and TRBJ1-1; 8 bases fit TRBD1. Germline V gene data show CDR1 as LNHDA and CDR2 as SQIVND (reference sequence). This CDR3 is built from 14 residues. Trimming cost V 6 bases and J 4 bases; bases outside gene matches: 7. For the CDR3, the DNA is TGTGCCAGTAGCCACAGGGGGAGTTTCACTGAAGCTTTCTTT. Its protein is CASSHRGSFTEAFF.

This chain connects TRBV4-1 to TRBJ2-7; 9 bases agree with TRBD1. This CDR3 contains 15 residues. Germline trimming cut 3 bases from V and 3 bases from J; bases unmatched to any gene: 6. Germline CDR1 and CDR2: MGHRA and YSYEKL. The CDR3 region has the DNA TGCGCCAGCAGCCAGCCGGGACAGGGTTACTACGAGCAGTACTTC. Protein product: CASSQPGQGYYEQYF.

This clone was detected only a few times. The chain carries TRBV2 and TRBJ1-2; D may be TRBD1 (5 bases). The CDR3 covers 15 residues. The germline gives CDR1 SNHLY, CDR2 FYNNEI. V was cut by 0 bases and J by 6 bases, with 14 bases left in between. CDR3 nucleotides: TGTGCCAGCAGTGAAGCGCGGGGGACGGAGAATGGCTACACCTTC. This codes for CASSEARGTENGYTF.

The DNA for the CDR3 is TGTGCCAGTAGTAATAGCGTGACCCAGTACTTC. As protein: CASSNSVTQYF. The chain recombines TRBV19 with TRBJ2-5; maybe TRBD2 (5 bases). Deletions cut 4 bases from V and 7 bases from J, with 7 bases between. CDR3 length: 11 amino acids. Germline CDR1 and CDR2: LNHDA and SQIVND (reference sequence).

The chain uses TRBV7-9 and TRBJ2-3, with D perhaps matching TRBD1 (5 bases). The CDR3 extends over 15 amino acids. The germline gives CDR1 SEHNR, CDR2 FQNEAQ (reference sequence). Trimming stripped 3 bases from V and 0 bases from J, with 10 bases between. CDR3 sequence reads: CASSFEQGSTDTQYF. The DNA of the CDR3 is TGTGCCAGCAGCTTCGAGCAGGGCAGCACAGATACGCAGTATTTT.